This TCR beta chain appears in the sequencing data of a study of OX40 agonist ivuxolimab in advanced cancers. Study as a whole: Patients were treated with ivuxolimab, an agonistic anti-OX40 (CD134) antibody. Ivuxolimab, which patients received intravenously every 2 weeks, was dosed at 0.01 to 10 mg/kg.

The assay was immunoSEQ multiplex PCR, and TCRdb's table has in-frame clones only and misses some. This sample has tens of thousands of clones; 70% to 90% occur once, and the top ten carry around 20%. Patients were excluded for autoimmune disease history or systemic immunosuppression. Sampling times: baseline, cycle 4 day 1, cycle 7 day 1. Germline values: CDR1 MNHEY, CDR2 SVGAGI. V was pared by 4 bases and J by 7 bases, with 4 bases of the junction left unmatched. There are 14 residues in the CDR3. Specimen: CD4+ or CD8+ T cells sorted from blood, collected in a trial of the OX40 agonist ivuxolimab. The receptor's source is an adult with an advanced solid tumor such as melanoma, head and neck, liver or kidney cancer. V gene TRBV6-5 combines with J gene TRBJ2-1, with TRBD2 matching over 10 bases. CDR3 residues: CASSLAGGRNEQFF. CDR3 in DNA: TGTGCCAGCAGTTTAGCGGGGGGTAGAAATGAGCAGTTCTTC.